Listed below are T cell receptor beta chains from one sample, sequenced in a study of blood T cell repertoires in COVID-19. Clones were read by immunoSEQ multiplex PCR, and TCRdb kept only the in-frame ones, dropping some. The sample lists 200,000 to 250,000 clones, approximately 89% occurring once. The sequencing input was peripheral blood. The receptors derive from a woman aged 40 to 55 with acute or convalescent COVID-19. Each CDR3 is given with its conserved first and last residue. The D gene is left open where the match is weak. Part of the rows lack a size; the others show once, few, many or a class for expanded clones.

D gene,V gene,clone size,J gene,CDR3 protein,CDR3 DNA
.,TRBV9,.,TRBJ1-2,CASSLTTTSPTGYTF,TGTGCCAGCAGCCTTACGACAACGAGCCCTACTGGCTACACCTTC
TRBD1,TRBV27,.,TRBJ1-3,CASSSGQGPRNTIYF,TGTGCCAGCAGTTCCGGACAGGGCCCCCGGAACACCATATATTTT
.,TRBV19,.,TRBJ2-3,CASSMTGFSTDTQYF,TGTGCCAGTAGTATGACGGGGTTCAGCACAGATACGCAGTATTTT
.,TRBV21-1,.,TRBJ1-4,CASSKEDRGYEKLFF,TGTGCCAGCAGCAAAGAGGACAGGGGTTACGAAAAACTGTTTTTT
TRBD1,TRBV7-8,.,TRBJ2-1,CASSPSGTGYNEQFF,TGTGCCAGCAGTCCAAGCGGGACAGGGTACAATGAGCAGTTCTTC
.,TRBV9,.,TRBJ1-2,CASSSPAAGESAGYTF,TGTGCCAGCAGCTCCCCGGCGGCAGGGGAGTCAGCCGGCTACACCTTC
.,TRBV5-6,once,TRBJ1-2,CASSLERAYGYTF,TGTGCCAGCAGCTTGGAAAGAGCCTATGGCTACACCTTC
TRBD1,TRBV24-1,.,TRBJ1-2,CATSDPGQGNYGYTF,TGTGCCACCAGCGACCCGGGACAGGGGAACTATGGCTACACCTTC
.,TRBV19,once,TRBJ1-6,CASSTPEGVGSYNSPLHF,TGTGCCAGTAGTACGCCGGAAGGGGTGGGTTCCTATAATTCACCCCTCCACTTT
.,TRBV4-1,many,TRBJ1-6,CASSAGDSPLHF,TGCGCCAGCAGCGCAGGGGATTCACCCCTCCACTTT
.,TRBV11-2,.,TRBJ1-2,CASSFEGEFFYGYTF,TGTGCCAGCAGCTTCGAGGGGGAATTTTTCTATGGCTACACCTTC
.,TRBV1,.,TRBJ2-1,CTSSQLTDCDNEQFF,TGCACCAGCAGCCAATTAACGGACTGCGACAATGAGCAGTTCTTC
TRBD1,TRBV3-1/TRBV3-2,.,TRBJ1-4,CASSLDRVGREKLFF,TGTGCCAGCAGCCTCGACAGGGTTGGGAGAGAAAAACTGTTTTTT
.,TRBV19,.,TRBJ1-3,CASSEGAGNTIYF,TGTGCCAGTAGTGAGGGGGCTGGAAACACCATATATTTT
TRBD1,TRBV24-1,.,TRBJ1-2,CATSDFRGYNYGYTF,TGTGCCACCAGTGATTTCAGGGGGTACAACTATGGCTACACCTTC
TRBD1,TRBV30,.,TRBJ1-6,CAWSARQGVNSPLHF,TGTGCCTGGAGTGCCCGACAGGGGGTTAATTCACCCCTCCACTTT
.,TRBV9,.,TRBJ1-6,CASSVVENSPLHF,TGTGCCAGCAGCGTAGTGGAGAATTCACCCCTCCACTTT
TRBD2,TRBV16,.,TRBJ2-1,CASSQWGGNYNEQFF,TGTGCCAGCAGCCAATGGGGGGGGAACTACAATGAGCAGTTCTTC
TRBD2,TRBV5-4,few,TRBJ2-4,CASSSGGGAKNIQYF,TGTGCCAGCAGCTCGGGCGGGGGAGCTAAAAACATTCAGTACTTC
.,TRBV11-2,.,TRBJ2-1,CASSLGGLGDNEQFF,TGTGCCAGCAGCTTAGGTGGGCTCGGGGACAATGAGCAGTTCTTC
.,TRBV13,.,TRBJ1-2,CASSLTTGHLYGYTF,TGTGCCAGCAGCTTAACTACAGGGCATCTCTATGGCTACACCTTC
TRBD2,TRBV4-2,.,TRBJ2-3,CASSQGLAGGLGTDTQYF,TGTGCCAGCAGCCAAGGCCTAGCGGGGGGGCTAGGCACAGATACGCAGTATTTT
.,TRBV18,.,TRBJ1-6,CASSPGSSYNSPLHF,TGTGCCAGCTCGCCCGGGAGCTCCTATAATTCACCCCTCCACTTT
.,TRBV18,.,TRBJ1-5,CASSPPRWVGNQPQHF,TGTGCCAGCTCACCACCGCGTTGGGTCGGGAATCAGCCCCAGCATTTT
.,TRBV6-2/TRBV6-3,.,TRBJ2-5,CASSYESGVRRRTQYF,TGTGCCAGCAGTTACGAATCCGGGGTCCGGAGGAGGACCCAGTACTTC
TRBD1,TRBV7-6,.,TRBJ1-1,CASSLASGGPLPEAFF,TGTGCCAGCAGCTTAGCTTCAGGGGGGCCACTACCTGAAGCTTTCTTT
TRBD2,TRBV5-1,.,TRBJ2-3,CASSYLAGISTDTQYF,TGCGCCAGCAGCTACTTAGCGGGGATAAGCACAGATACGCAGTATTTT
TRBD1,TRBV15,.,TRBJ2-1,CATSRPDRGRLDEQFF,TGTGCCACCAGCAGGCCCGACAGGGGACGGCTCGATGAGCAGTTCTTC
.,TRBV12-5,.,TRBJ2-1,CASGLGYTGNNEQFF,TGTGCTAGTGGTTTGGGGTATACAGGAAACAATGAGCAGTTCTTC
.,TRBV24-1,.,TRBJ1-2,CATSDPTANYGYTF,TGTGCCACCAGTGACCCGACAGCGAACTATGGCTACACCTTC
TRBD1,TRBV7-7,.,TRBJ1-5,CASSLILGQHSNQPQHF,TGTGCCAGCAGCTTAATTTTGGGACAGCATAGCAATCAGCCCCAGCATTTT
TRBD1,TRBV18,.,TRBJ1-2,CASSPPTGSGGYTF,TGTGCCAGCTCACCACCGACAGGGAGTGGTGGCTACACCTTC
TRBD1,TRBV27,.,TRBJ2-5,CASSLTPDRAWETQYF,TGTGCCAGCAGTTTAACCCCGGACAGGGCGTGGGAGACCCAGTACTTC
TRBD1,TRBV7-3,.,TRBJ2-3,CASSFRQGAVDTQYF,TGTGCCAGCAGCTTCCGACAGGGGGCGGTAGATACGCAGTATTTT
.,TRBV5-1,.,TRBJ1-6,CASSWAPTDSENSPLHF,TGCGCCAGCAGCTGGGCCCCGACGGACAGTGAAAATTCACCCCTCCACTTT
TRBD1,TRBV30,.,TRBJ2-2,CAWTLTGETGELFF,TGTGCCTGGACCCTAACAGGGGAGACCGGGGAGCTGTTTTTT
.,TRBV5-4,.,TRBJ1-2,CASSLDGPPGLYGYTF,TGTGCCAGCAGCTTGGATGGCCCCCCAGGTCTCTATGGCTACACCTTC
.,TRBV6-5,.,TRBJ1-2,CASREDSYGYTF,TGTGCCAGCCGAGAGGACTCCTATGGCTACACCTTC
.,TRBV2,.,TRBJ2-5,CASGVQETQYF,TGTGCCAGCGGAGTCCAAGAGACCCAGTACTTC
TRBD2,TRBV6-2/TRBV6-3,.,TRBJ2-3,CASSPALVAGGDTQYF,TGTGCCAGCAGCCCCGCCCTAGTAGCGGGGGGGGATACGCAGTATTTT
.,TRBV5-5,many,TRBJ1-6,CASSHPGDVSPLHF,TGTGCCAGCAGCCATCCAGGGGACGTTTCACCCCTCCACTTT
TRBD1,TRBV2,.,TRBJ1-1,CASSEIGGLTEAFF,TGTGCCAGCAGTGAAATAGGGGGCTTGACTGAAGCTTTCTTT
TRBD1,TRBV9,.,TRBJ2-2,CASSVLMDRGHGELFF,TGTGCCAGCAGCGTACTGATGGACAGGGGGCACGGGGAGCTGTTTTTT